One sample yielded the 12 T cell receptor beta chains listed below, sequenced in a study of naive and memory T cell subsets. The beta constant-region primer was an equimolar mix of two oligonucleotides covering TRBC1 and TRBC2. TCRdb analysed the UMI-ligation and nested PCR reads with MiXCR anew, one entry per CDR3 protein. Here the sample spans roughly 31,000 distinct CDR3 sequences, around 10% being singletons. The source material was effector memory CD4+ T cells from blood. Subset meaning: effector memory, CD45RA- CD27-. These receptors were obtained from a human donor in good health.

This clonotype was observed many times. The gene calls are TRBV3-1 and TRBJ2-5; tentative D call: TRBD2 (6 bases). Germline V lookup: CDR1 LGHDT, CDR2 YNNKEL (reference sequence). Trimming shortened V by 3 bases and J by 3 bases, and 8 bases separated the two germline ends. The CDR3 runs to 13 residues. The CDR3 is CASSHGGKETQYF. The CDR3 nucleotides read TGTGCCAGCAGCCACGGGGGAAAAGAGACCCAGTACTTC.

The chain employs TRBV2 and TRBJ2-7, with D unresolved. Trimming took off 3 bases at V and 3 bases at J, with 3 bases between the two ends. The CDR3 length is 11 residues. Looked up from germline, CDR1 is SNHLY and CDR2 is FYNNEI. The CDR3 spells CASSDFYEQYF. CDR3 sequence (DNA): TGTGCCAGCAGTGACTTCTACGAGCAGTACTTC. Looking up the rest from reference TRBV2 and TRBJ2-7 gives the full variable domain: EPEVTQTPSHQVTQMGQEVILRCVPISNHLYFYWYRQILGQKVEFLVSFYNNEISEKSEIFDDQFSVERPDGSNFTLKIRSTKLEDSAMYFCASSDFYEQYFGPGTRLTVT.

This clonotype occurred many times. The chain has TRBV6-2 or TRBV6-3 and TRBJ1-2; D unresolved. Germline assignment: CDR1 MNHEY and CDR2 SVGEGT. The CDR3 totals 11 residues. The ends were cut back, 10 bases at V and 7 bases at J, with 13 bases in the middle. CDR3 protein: CAIEEGTGYTF. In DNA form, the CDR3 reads TGTGCCATCGAAGAGGGCACTGGCTACACCTTC.

CDR3 sequence: CASSFEGEPQETQYF. The CDR3 DNA follows: TGTGCCAGCAGTTTTGAGGGGGAACCGCAAGAGACCCAGTACTTC. V usage is TRBV6-2 or TRBV6-3 and J usage is TRBJ2-5; possible D gene TRBD1, 6 bases. Trimming took off 4 bases at V and 2 bases at J, with 14 bases between the two ends. Germline values: CDR1 MNHEY, CDR2 SVGEGT. The CDR3 length is 15 residues.

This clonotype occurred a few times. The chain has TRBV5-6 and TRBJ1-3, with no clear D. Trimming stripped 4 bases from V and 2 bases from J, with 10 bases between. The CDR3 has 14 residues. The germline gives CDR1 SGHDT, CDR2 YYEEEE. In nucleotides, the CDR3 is TGTGCCAGCAGCCGCACCGCTACTGGAAACACCATATATTTT. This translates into CASSRTATGNTIYF.

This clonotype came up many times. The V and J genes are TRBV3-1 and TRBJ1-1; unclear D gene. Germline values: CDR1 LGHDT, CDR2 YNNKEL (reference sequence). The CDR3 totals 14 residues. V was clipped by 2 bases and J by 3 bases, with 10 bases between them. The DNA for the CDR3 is TGTGCCAGCAGCCAAAGACATGGGGACACTGAAGCTTTCTTT. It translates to CASSQRHGDTEAFF. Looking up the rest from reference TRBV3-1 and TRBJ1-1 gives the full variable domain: DTAVSQTPKYLVTQMGNDKSIKCEQNLGHDTMYWYKQDSKKFLKIMFSYNNKELIINETVPNRFSPKSPDKAHLNLHINSLELGDSAVYFCASSQRHGDTEAFFGQGTRLTVV.

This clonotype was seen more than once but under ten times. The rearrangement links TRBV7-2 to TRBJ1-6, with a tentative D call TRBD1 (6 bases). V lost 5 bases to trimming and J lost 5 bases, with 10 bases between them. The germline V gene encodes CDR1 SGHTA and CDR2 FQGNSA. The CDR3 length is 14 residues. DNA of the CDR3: TGTGCCAGCAGCCCAGGGGAGCATAATTCACCCCTCCACTTT. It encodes CASSPGEHNSPLHF.

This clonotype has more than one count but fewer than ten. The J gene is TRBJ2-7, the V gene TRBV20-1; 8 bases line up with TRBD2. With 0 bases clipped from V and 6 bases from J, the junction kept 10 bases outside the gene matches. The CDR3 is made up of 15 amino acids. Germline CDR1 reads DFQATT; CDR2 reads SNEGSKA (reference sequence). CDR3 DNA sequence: TGCAGTGCTAGAGATCAGGTAGCGGGACTCTCCGAGCAGTACTTC. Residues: CSARDQVAGLSEQYF.

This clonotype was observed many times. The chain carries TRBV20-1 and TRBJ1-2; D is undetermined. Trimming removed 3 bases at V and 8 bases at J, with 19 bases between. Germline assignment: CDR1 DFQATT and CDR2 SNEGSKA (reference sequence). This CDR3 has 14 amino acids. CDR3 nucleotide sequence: TGCAGTGCTAGTTATGGAAATTCGGACCAGGGCTACACCTTC. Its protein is CSASYGNSDQGYTF.

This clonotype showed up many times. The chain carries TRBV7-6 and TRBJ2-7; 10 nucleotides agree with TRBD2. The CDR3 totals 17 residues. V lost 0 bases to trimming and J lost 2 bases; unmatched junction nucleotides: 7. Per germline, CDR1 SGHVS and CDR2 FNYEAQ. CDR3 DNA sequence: TGTGCCAGCAGCTTAGCAGCGGGAGGGCCGGCCCCCTACGAGCAGTACTTC. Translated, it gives CASSLAAGGPAPYEQYF. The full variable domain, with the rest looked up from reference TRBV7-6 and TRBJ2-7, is GAGVSQSPRYKVTKRGQDVALRCDPISGHVSLYWYRQALGQGPEFLTYFNYEAQQDKSGLPNDRFSAERPEGSISTLTIQRTEQRDSAMYRCASSLAAGGPAPYEQYFGPGTRLTVT.

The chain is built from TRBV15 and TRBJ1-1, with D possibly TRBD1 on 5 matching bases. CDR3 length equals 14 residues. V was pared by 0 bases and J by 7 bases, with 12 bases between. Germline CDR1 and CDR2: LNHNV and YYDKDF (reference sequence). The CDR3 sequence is CATSRDFRQLEAFF. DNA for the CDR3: TGTGCCACCAGCAGAGACTTTCGACAGCTTGAAGCTTTCTTT.

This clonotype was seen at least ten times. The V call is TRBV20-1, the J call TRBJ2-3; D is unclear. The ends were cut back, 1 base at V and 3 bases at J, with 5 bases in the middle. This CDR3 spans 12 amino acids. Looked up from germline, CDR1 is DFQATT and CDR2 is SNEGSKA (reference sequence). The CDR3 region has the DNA TGCAGTGCTAGAGTTCTGACAGATACGCAGTATTTT. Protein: CSARVLTDTQYF.